This T cell receptor (beta chain) was identified in a study of tumor and adjacent non-tumor tissue in lung cancer. At the level of the study: Some 4.2 million productive TCRbeta reads were obtained per sample on average.

A word on this clonotype: This CDR3 fails to terminate in the conserved phenylalanine or tryptophan, so it likely reflects a read error. The limits of the CDR3 on the DNA are not certain, so only TCRdb's listed CDR3 is given.

The template was RNA from unsorted bulk tissue. The CDR3 is 13 amino acids in total, end residues counted. Germline V gene lookup returns CDR1 MNHEY and CDR2 SVGEGT. The library came from three nested PCR rounds adapted from ARM-PCR protocols. A single record per CDR3 protein comes from TCRdb applying MiXCR to the multiplex PCR reads. The data show more than 85,000 distinct CDR3 sequences, around 82% seen once. Material: lung tumor tissue. This sequence originates from a man between 65 and 85 years old with non-small cell lung cancer. The chain links TRBV6-2 or TRBV6-3 to TRBJ2-1. The CDR3 here is CTSSSTTPHAEFV.